Listed here is a single TCR beta chain. The target antigen is unknown. The data were obtained in a study of beta chain features in type 1 diabetes. Study observations and caveats: Fewer junction insertions and more nucleotide deletions appeared in type 1 diabetes patients. There was a moderate but significant shortening of TCRB CDR3s in all four CD4+ subsets of Type 1 diabetes patients.

Via CD45RO/CCR7/CD25/CD127/CD95/CD27, cells of the CD4+ naive, central memory, regulatory and stem cell-like memory subsets were sorted. CDR1 SGDLS and CDR2 YYNGEE come from the germline V gene. The CDR3 loop spans 15 amino acids. V gave up 4 bases and J gave up 4 bases; unmatched junction bases: 4. Every isolated RNA sample was fully reverse transcribed, so sequencing captured expressed TCRB transcripts. TCRdb's table, derived via immunoSEQ multiplex PCR, lists solely in-frame clones and lacks some. Of fewer than 900,000 clones in the sample, roughly 17% are singletons; the top ten hold 0.023%. The TCR sequence derives from a woman aged 18-29 years in good health. Sequencing was carried out using naive CD4+ T cells from blood. The gene calls are TRBV9 and TRBJ2-3; TRBD2 matches 12 bases. The CDR3 region has the DNA TGTGCCAGCAGCTTGACTAGCGGGAGTCCAGATACGCAGTATTTT. Its translation: CASSLTSGSPDTQYF.